This T cell receptor beta chain was captured by sequencing in a study of cytomegalovirus exposure and HLA in healthy donors. Study at large: Genotyping of roughly 400 donors showed that roughly 83% belonged to the Caucasian-associated ancestry cluster.

Details on this clone: Its antigen is unidentified.

The PCR contained 60 Vbeta and 13 Jbeta primers. In the source study's methods: It was a later analysis that counted about 80 million unique TCR beta chains, of which roughly 10 million were shared. Generated by immunoSEQ multiplex PCR, the TCRdb table keeps only in-frame clones and is missing some. Clone size and V and J calls were adopted from that table, with D and trimming inferred from the DNA. The data contain 100,000 to 120,000 clones, about 77% of them seen just once; the ten biggest clones take up less than 5.5%. General study findings and limits: The study flagged roughly 150 TCR beta chains as cytomegalovirus-associated.

This clonotype was obtained from a woman aged 25 to 45 in good health and CMV-seropositive. Sequences were obtained from PBMCs.

CDR3 protein: CSVARGSLYNEQFF. CDR3 coding DNA: TGCAGCGTTGCCAGGGGCAGTCTCTACAATGAGCAGTTCTTC. V gene TRBV29-1 combines with J gene TRBJ2-1; D is possibly TRBD1 (6 bases). V was shortened by 4 bases and J by 3 bases, with 13 bases between the two germline ends. Germline V gives CDR1 SQVTM, CDR2 ANQGSEA. CDR3 length: 14 amino acids.